This T cell receptor beta chain was sequenced for a study of cytomegalovirus exposure and HLA in healthy donors. Regarding this clone: Its antigen is not identified.

Study results and limitations: Specific recognition of CMV antigens was confirmed in vitro for three chains (all CMV-associated).

Data came from immunoSEQ multiplex PCR; TCRdb stores just in-frame clones and leaves some out. Here the sample spans some 70,000 clones, around four fifths being singletons. This CDR3 comprises 14 residues. The germline CDR1 and CDR2 sequences are SGDLS and YYNGEE. V shed 0 bases and J shed 0 bases, with 6 bases lying between them. This clonotype originated in a man aged 30-40 years in good health and CMV-seronegative. The sequenced sample consisted of PBMCs. The chain recombines TRBV9 with TRBJ1-2; D gene ambiguous. This CDR3 reads CASSVATANYGYTF. The CDR3 DNA follows: TGTGCCAGCAGCGTAGCTACAGCTAACTATGGCTACACCTTC. The full variable domain, completed using reference TRBV9 and TRBJ1-2, is DSGVTQTPKHLITATGQRVTLRCSPRSGDLSVYWYQQSLDQGLQFLIQYYNGEERAKGNILERFSAQQFPDLHSELNLSSLELGDSALYFCASSVATANYGYTFGSGTRLTVV.